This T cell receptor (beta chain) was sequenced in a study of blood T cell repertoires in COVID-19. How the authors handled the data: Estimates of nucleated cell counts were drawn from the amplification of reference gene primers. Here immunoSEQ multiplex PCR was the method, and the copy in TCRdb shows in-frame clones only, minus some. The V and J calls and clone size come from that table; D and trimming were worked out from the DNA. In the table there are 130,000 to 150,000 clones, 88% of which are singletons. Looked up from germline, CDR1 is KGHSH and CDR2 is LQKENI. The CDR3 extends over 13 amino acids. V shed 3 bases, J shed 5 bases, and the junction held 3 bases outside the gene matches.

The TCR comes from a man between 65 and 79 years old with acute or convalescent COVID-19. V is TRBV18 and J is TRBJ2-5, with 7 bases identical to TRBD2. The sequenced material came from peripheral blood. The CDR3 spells CASSPAGEETQYF. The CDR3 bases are TGTGCCAGCTCACCCGCGGGGGAGGAGACCCAGTACTTC.